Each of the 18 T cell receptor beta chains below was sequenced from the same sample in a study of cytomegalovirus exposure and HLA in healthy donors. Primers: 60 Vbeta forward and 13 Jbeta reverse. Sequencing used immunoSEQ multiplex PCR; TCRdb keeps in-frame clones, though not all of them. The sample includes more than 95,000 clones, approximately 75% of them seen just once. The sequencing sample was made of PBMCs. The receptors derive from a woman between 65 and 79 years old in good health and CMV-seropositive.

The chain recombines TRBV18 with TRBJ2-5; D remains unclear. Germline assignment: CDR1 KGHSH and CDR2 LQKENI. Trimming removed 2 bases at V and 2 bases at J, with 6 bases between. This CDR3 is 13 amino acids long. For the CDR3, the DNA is TGTGCCAGCTCACCATCCAGTCAAGAGACCCAGTACTTC. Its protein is CASSPSSQETQYF.

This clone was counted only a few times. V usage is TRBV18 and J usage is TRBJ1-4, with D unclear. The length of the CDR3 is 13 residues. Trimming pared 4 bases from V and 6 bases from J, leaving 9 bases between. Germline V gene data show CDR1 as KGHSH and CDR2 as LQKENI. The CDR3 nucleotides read TGTGCCAGCTCACTTATGAGGGATGAAAAACTGTTTTTT. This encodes CASSLMRDEKLFF.

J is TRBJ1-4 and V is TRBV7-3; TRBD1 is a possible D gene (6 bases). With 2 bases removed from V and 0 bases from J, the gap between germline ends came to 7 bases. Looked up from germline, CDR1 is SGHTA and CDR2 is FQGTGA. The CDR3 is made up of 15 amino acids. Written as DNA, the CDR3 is TGTGCCAGCAGCTTACAGGGGACAACTAATGAAAAACTGTTTTTT. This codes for CASSLQGTTNEKLFF.

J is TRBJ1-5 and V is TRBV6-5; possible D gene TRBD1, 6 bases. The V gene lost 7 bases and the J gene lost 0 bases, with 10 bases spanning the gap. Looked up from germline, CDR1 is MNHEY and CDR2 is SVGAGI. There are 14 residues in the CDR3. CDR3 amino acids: CASTKGDSNQPQHF. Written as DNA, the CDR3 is TGTGCCAGCACCAAGGGGGATAGCAATCAGCCCCAGCATTTT.

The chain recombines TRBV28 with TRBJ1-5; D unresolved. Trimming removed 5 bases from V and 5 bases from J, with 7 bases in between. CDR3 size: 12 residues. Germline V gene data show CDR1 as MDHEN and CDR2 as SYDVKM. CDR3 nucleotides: TGTGCCAGCAGTACTTCCCATCAGCCCCAGCATTTT. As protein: CASSTSHQPQHF.

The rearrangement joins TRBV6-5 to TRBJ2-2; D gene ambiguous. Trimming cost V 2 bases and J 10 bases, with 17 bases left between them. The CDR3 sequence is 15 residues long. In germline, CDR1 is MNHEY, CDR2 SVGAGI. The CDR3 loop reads CASSYLLTSSLELFF. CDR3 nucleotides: TGTGCCAGCAGTTACCTCTTGACTTCTTCGCTGGAGCTGTTTTTT.

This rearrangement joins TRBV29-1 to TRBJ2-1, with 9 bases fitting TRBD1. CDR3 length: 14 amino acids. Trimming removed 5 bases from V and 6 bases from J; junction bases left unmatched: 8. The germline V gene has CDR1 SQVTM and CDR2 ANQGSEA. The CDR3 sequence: CSVPGTGPRNEQFF. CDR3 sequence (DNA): TGCAGCGTTCCGGGGACAGGGCCTCGCAATGAGCAGTTCTTC.

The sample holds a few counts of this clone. CDR3 DNA sequence: TGTGCCAGCAAGCTAAGGGGTGAAAAACTGTTTTTT. Its protein is CASKLRGEKLFF. The V call is TRBV6-6, the J call TRBJ1-4, with D maybe TRBD1 (5 bases). CDR1 MNHNY and CDR2 SVGAGI come from the germline V gene (reference sequence). Between the trimmed V and J ends, which lost 7 bases and 7 bases, there was a span of 10 bases. The CDR3 contains 12 residues.

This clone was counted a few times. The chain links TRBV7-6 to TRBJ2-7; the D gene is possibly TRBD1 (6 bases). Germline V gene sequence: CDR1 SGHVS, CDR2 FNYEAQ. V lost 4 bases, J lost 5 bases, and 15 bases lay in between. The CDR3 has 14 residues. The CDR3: CASSSSDSPNEQYF. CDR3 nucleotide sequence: TGTGCCAGCAGCTCCTCGGACAGCCCCAACGAGCAGTACTTC.

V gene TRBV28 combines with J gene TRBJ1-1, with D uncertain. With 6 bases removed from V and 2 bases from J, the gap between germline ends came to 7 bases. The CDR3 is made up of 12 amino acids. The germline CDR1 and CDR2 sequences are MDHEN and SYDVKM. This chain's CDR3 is CASRSVNTEAFF. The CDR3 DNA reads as TGTGCCAGCAGGAGCGTAAACACTGAAGCTTTCTTT.

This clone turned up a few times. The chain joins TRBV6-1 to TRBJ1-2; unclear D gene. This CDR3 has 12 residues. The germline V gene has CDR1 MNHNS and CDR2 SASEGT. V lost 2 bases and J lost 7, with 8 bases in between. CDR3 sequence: CASSETVVGYTF. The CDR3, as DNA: TGTGCCAGCAGTGAAACTGTGGTTGGCTACACCTTC.

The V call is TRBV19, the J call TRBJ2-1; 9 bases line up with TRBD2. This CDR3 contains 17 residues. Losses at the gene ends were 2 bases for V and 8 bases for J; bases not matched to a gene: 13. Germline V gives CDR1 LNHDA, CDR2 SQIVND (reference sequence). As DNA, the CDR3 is TGTGCCAGTAGTATATTGGCTAGCGGGACCTACACGGATGAGCAGTTCTTC. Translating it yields CASSILASGTYTDEQFF.

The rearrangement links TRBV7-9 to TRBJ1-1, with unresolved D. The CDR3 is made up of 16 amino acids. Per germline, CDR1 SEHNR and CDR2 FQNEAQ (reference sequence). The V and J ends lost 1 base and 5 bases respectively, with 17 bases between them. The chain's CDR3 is CASSLGISGSWTEAFF. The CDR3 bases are TGTGCCAGCAGCTTAGGGATTTCGGGGAGTTGGACTGAAGCTTTCTTT.

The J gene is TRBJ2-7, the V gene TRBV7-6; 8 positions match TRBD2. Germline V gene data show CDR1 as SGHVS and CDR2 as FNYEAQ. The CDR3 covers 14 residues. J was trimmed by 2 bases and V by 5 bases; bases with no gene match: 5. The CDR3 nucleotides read TGTGCCAGCAGCCAAAGCGGGGGTACCTACGAGCAGTACTTC. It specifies CASSQSGGTYEQYF.

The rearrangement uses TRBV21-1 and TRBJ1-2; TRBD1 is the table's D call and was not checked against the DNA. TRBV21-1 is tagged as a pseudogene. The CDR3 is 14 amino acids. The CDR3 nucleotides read TGTGCCAGCAGCACTCGGACAGCGAACTATGGCTACACCTTC. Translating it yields CASSTRTANYGYTF.

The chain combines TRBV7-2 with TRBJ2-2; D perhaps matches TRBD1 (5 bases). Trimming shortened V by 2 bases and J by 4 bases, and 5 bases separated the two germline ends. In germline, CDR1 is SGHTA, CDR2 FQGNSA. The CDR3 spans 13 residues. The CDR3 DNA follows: TGTGCCAGCAGCTTACAGGGCACCGGGGAGCTGTTTTTT. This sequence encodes CASSLQGTGELFF.

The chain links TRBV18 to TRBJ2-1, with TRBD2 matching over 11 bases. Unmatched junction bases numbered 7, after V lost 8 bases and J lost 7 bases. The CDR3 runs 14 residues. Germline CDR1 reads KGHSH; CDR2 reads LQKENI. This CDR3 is CASRGLAGTNEQFF. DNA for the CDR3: TGTGCCAGCCGCGGACTAGCGGGTACAAATGAGCAGTTCTTC.

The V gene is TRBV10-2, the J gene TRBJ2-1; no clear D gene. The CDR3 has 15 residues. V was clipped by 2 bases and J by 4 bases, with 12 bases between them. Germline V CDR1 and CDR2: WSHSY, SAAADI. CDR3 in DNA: TGCGCCAGCAGTGAGGGTCCGGTGGTGTACAATGAGCAGTTCTTC. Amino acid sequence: CASSEGPVVYNEQFF.